One sample yielded the 27 T cell receptor beta chains listed below, sequenced in a study of T cell clones after liver transplantation. Profiled with immunoSEQ multiplex PCR; TCRdb holds only in-frame clones, not every one. The sample records tens of thousands of clones, roughly 82% being singletons. The material was CD4+ T cells from blood, obtained 45 to 46 months after liver transplant. Receptors originate from a human patient who received a liver transplant. Some T cells may trace back to the graft donor.

The CDR3 loop is CASSPGRFQPQHF. In DNA, the CDR3 is TGTGCCAGCAGCCCGGGTCGGTTTCAGCCCCAGCATTTT. This sequence joins TRBV7-2 and TRBJ1-5; D is undetermined. Germline V gene sequence: CDR1 SGHTA, CDR2 FQGNSA. Trimming removed 5 bases at V and 6 bases at J, with 11 bases between. The CDR3 runs to 13 residues.

The chain links TRBV7-2 to TRBJ2-1, with 8 nucleotides matching TRBD2. The CDR3 is 18 amino acids. CDR1 SGHTA and CDR2 FQGNSA come from the germline V gene. V trimming: 1 base; J trimming: 9 bases; junction bases outside the gene matches: 17. The CDR3: CASSLGGALAGLRGEQFF. The DNA of the CDR3 is TGTGCCAGCAGCTTAGGAGGTGCTTTAGCGGGACTTAGGGGTGAGCAGTTCTTC.

The rearrangement uses TRBV5-6 and TRBJ1-1; D is uncertain. The V gene lost 7 bases and the J gene lost 0 bases, with 16 bases spanning the gap. CDR1 is SGHDT, CDR2 YYEEEE, per germline. The CDR3 length is 15 residues. In DNA, the CDR3 is TGTGCCAGCGCACTCGTAAGTGGGTTGAACACTGAAGCTTTCTTT. Encoded protein: CASALVSGLNTEAFF.

V and J are TRBV30 and TRBJ2-1, with 10 bases aligning to TRBD2. After removal of 5 bases from V and 9 bases from J, the junction contained 13 bases not matched to a gene. The CDR3 consists of 15 residues. Germline CDR1 is GTSNPN and CDR2 is SVGIG (reference sequence). The CDR3, as DNA: TGTGCCTGGCAAATTAAGCGGGAGGGCCGTAGTGAGCAGTTCTTC. It translates to CAWQIKREGRSEQFF. The whole variable domain, filled in from reference TRBV30 and TRBJ2-1, reads SQTIHQWPATLVQPVGSPLSLECTVEGTSNPNLYWYRQAAGRGLQLLFYSVGIGQISSEVPQNLSASRPQDRQFILSSKKLLLSDSGFYLCAWQIKREGRSEQFFGPGTRLTVL.

The CDR3 nucleotides read TGTGCCAGCGGCCTCGGGGCAGGGGGTGAACGAGCTTTCTTT. Protein: CASGLGAGGERAFF. The chain has TRBV28 and TRBJ1-1, with 7 bases matching TRBD1. V gave up 8 bases and J gave up 10 bases; unmatched junction bases: 16. In germline, CDR1 is MDHEN, CDR2 SYDVKM. The CDR3 is 14 amino acids.

The chain is built from TRBV28 and TRBJ1-1, with unresolved D. V lost 5 bases and J 5 bases, leaving 12 bases between the germline ends. This CDR3 has 13 residues. The V gene's germline CDR1 is MDHEN and CDR2 SYDVKM. CDR3 protein: CASSRGFVTEAFF. CDR3 in DNA: TGTGCCAGCAGTCGTGGGTTTGTTACTGAAGCTTTCTTT.

The chain is built from TRBV11-2 and TRBJ2-2, with no clear D. CDR1 and CDR2 (germline): SGHAT, FQNNGV. The length of the CDR3 is 14 residues. The V end was cut by 1 base, the J end by 0 bases, with 3 bases between. CDR3 DNA: TGTGCCAGCAGCTTAGTACCGAACACCGGGGAGCTGTTTTTT. Translating gives CASSLVPNTGELFF.

The gene calls are TRBV7-9 and TRBJ1-2; D is possibly TRBD1 (5 bases). In germline, CDR1 is SEHNR, CDR2 FQNEAQ (reference sequence). CDR3 length: 13 residues. The V gene lost 0 bases and the J gene lost 6 bases, with 8 bases spanning the gap. CDR3 residues: CASSLARVDGYTF. CDR3 DNA sequence: TGTGCCAGCAGCTTAGCCAGGGTAGATGGCTACACCTTC.

This clone was recorded only once. The chain joins TRBV4-1 to TRBJ2-3; 8 positions agree with TRBD2. The CDR3 totals 18 residues. The J segment lost 6 bases and the V segment lost 0 bases, leaving 14 bases of the junction unmatched. Germline V gene sequence: CDR1 MGHRA, CDR2 YSYEKL. DNA for the CDR3: TGCGCCAGCAGCCAAGATCGGGTAGCGGGGACGAGGGCGGATACGCAGTATTTT. Residues: CASSQDRVAGTRADTQYF.

The CDR3 DNA reads as TGTGCCAGCAGTCCCCCCGGGGTTAACCTGGCTCAGCCCCAGCATTTT. This codes for CASSPPGVNLAQPQHF. This chain connects TRBV27 to TRBJ1-5, with D hard to call. The CDR3 sequence is 16 residues long. The V end lost 5 bases, the J end lost 6 bases, and 20 bases lay between the germline ends. Germline values: CDR1 MNHEY, CDR2 SMNVEV (reference sequence).

The gene calls are TRBV2 and TRBJ1-2; 9 bases are shared with TRBD1. The CDR3 covers 13 residues. Germline lookup yields CDR1 SNHLY and CDR2 FYNNEI. V was pared by 4 bases and J by 7 bases, with 4 bases of the junction left unmatched. This chain's CDR3 is CASSGRTGAGYTF. The CDR3 nucleotides are TGTGCCAGCAGTGGGCGGACAGGGGCTGGCTACACCTTC.

In regard to this clone: This CDR3 is also generated by other DNA sequences in the sample. The rearrangement links TRBV2 to TRBJ1-1; D possibly corresponds to TRBD1 (6 bases). The CDR3 is 13 residues long. CDR1 is SNHLY, CDR2 FYNNEI, per germline. Between the trimmed V and J ends, which lost 4 bases and 4 bases, there was a span of 10 bases. The CDR3 loop is CASSAGAGTEAFF. The CDR3 coding sequence is TGTGCCAGCAGTGCAGGGGCAGGCACTGAAGCTTTCTTT.

The chain links TRBV21-1 to TRBJ1-1. TRBV21-1 is reported as a pseudogene. The CDR3 consists of 16 residues. The CDR3, as DNA: TGTGCCAGCCCCGCAATACGTCTTCATTTGAACACTGAAGCTTTCTTT. Translated: CASPAIRLHLNTEAFF.

V gene TRBV19 combines with J gene TRBJ2-7, with TRBD1 matching over 7 bases. This CDR3 spans 16 amino acids. Germline assignment: CDR1 LNHDA and CDR2 SQIVND (reference sequence). The V gene end was trimmed by 5 bases and the J gene end by 0 bases; junction bases not matched to a gene: 10. Here the CDR3 reads CASSWDSQTASYEQYF. The CDR3, as DNA: TGTGCCAGTAGTTGGGACAGCCAAACTGCCTCCTACGAGCAGTACTTC.

V usage is TRBV6-5 and J usage is TRBJ2-7, with no clear D. The CDR3 runs 16 residues. Per germline, CDR1 MNHEY and CDR2 SVGAGI. V was cut by 2 bases and J by 2 bases, with 16 bases left in between. The CDR3 sequence: CASSYQTVLWPYEQYF. CDR3 DNA sequence: TGTGCCAGCAGTTACCAGACCGTCCTGTGGCCCTACGAGCAGTACTTC.

This sequence joins TRBV20-1 and TRBJ1-2; maybe TRBD1 (5 bases). V lost 3 bases and J 8 bases, leaving 10 bases between the germline ends. Germline CDR1 and CDR2: DFQATT and SNEGSKA (reference sequence). This CDR3 region has 11 residues. CDR3 nucleotides: TGCAGTGCTAGCCGGGGGGAGGGCTACACCTTC. Residues: CSASRGEGYTF.

This clone was counted once. The chain has TRBV30 and TRBJ2-3, with TRBD1 matching over 7 bases. Trimming cost V 1 base and J 6 bases; bases outside gene matches: 4. Germline CDR1 and CDR2: GTSNPN and SVGIG (reference sequence). The CDR3 covers 13 residues. CDR3 sequence reads: CAWSADRDDTQYF. DNA of the CDR3: TGTGCCTGGAGTGCCGACAGGGACGATACGCAGTATTTT.

This rearrangement joins TRBV7-2 to TRBJ1-1; no clear D. The CDR3 runs to 13 residues. V dropped 6 bases and J dropped 5 bases, with 13 bases sitting between them. Per the germline V gene, CDR1 is SGHTA and CDR2 is FQGNSA. DNA for the CDR3: TGTGCCAGCAGAAACTCACCCAGGACTGAAGCTTTCTTT. It encodes CASRNSPRTEAFF.

The rearrangement joins TRBV7-9 to TRBJ1-1; 7 bases align to TRBD1. The CDR3 has 14 amino acids. Trimming cost V 5 bases and J 12 bases; bases outside gene matches: 15. From germline, CDR1 is SEHNR and CDR2 FQNEAQ (reference sequence). The CDR3 sequence is CASSQHIGQGVTFF. CDR3 DNA sequence: TGTGCCAGCAGCCAGCACATAGGGCAGGGGGTTACTTTCTTT.

This sequence joins TRBV28 and TRBJ2-1, with TRBD1 matching 8 bases. Trimming at V came to 6 bases and at J to 7 bases, leaving 11 bases not matched to a gene. The CDR3 extends over 15 amino acids. Germline CDR1 is MDHEN and CDR2 is SYDVKM. CDR3 in DNA: TGTGCCAGCAGCTCGCCAGGACAGGGACTGAATGAGCAGTTCTTC. Translated: CASSSPGQGLNEQFF. Based on the CDR3 plus reference TRBV28 and TRBJ2-1, the full variable domain is DVKVTQSSRYLVKRTGEKVFLECVQDMDHENMFWYRQDPGLGLRLIYFSYDVKMKEKGDIPEGYSVSREKKERFSLILESASTNQTSMYLCASSSPGQGLNEQFFGPGTRLTVL.

The rearrangement joins TRBV5-4 to TRBJ1-4; D is undetermined. The germline CDR1 and CDR2 sequences are SGHNT and YYREEE (reference sequence). Trimming cost V 0 bases and J 8 bases, with 14 bases left between them. CDR3 length: 15 amino acids. CDR3 sequence (DNA): TGTGCCAGCAGCTTGGGCCCGCGGCAGAACGAAAAACTGTTTTTT. Amino acid sequence: CASSLGPRQNEKLFF.

V usage is TRBV28 and J usage is TRBJ1-3; TRBD1 might be the D (6 bases). The CDR3 contains 15 residues. Germline assignment: CDR1 MDHEN and CDR2 SYDVKM. V lost 5 bases, J lost 4 bases, and 15 bases lay in between. CDR3 bases: TGTGCCAGCAGTGCCTCCACAGGGACAGGAAACACCATATATTTT. It translates to CASSASTGTGNTIYF.

The chain recombines TRBV13 with TRBJ2-1, with TRBD2 matching over 8 bases. The CDR3 contains 16 residues. The trim removed 6 bases at V and 14 bases at J, leaving 21 bases unmatched. Germline V gives CDR1 PRHDT, CDR2 FYEKMQ (reference sequence). CDR3 amino acids: CASSLPLAGRAGFKFF. CDR3 DNA sequence: TGTGCCAGCAGTTTGCCGTTAGCGGGGAGGGCGGGATTTAAGTTCTTC.

The gene calls are TRBV6-1 and TRBJ1-4; D may be TRBD1 (5 bases). Germline V gives CDR1 MNHNS, CDR2 SASEGT. The CDR3 contains 17 residues. V was trimmed by 2 bases and J by 4 bases, leaving 17 bases between them. The CDR3 region has the DNA TGTGCCAGCAGTGAACCCGGTCAGGGCAGCTTTAATGAAAAACTGTTTTTT. Protein sequence: CASSEPGQGSFNEKLFF.

As regards this clone: Germline and junction disagree at one end, which may indicate a read error. The chain has TRBV4-1 and TRBJ2-7, with D possibly matching TRBD1 (5 bases). Per the germline V gene, CDR1 is MGHRA and CDR2 is YSYEKL. The CDR3 totals 20 residues. The DNA of the CDR3 is TGCGCCAGCAGCCAAGATAGTTCTCAGGGCCTTCAAGCATCGCCCTACCAGCAGTACTTC. Its protein is CASSQDSSQGLQASPYQQYF.

V is TRBV9 and J is TRBJ2-5; D ambiguous. Trimming took off 0 bases at V and 4 bases at J, with 4 bases between the two ends. The length of the CDR3 is 12 residues. CDR1 SGDLS and CDR2 YYNGEE come from the germline V gene. The CDR3 sequence is CASSVEGETQYF. The CDR3 DNA sequence: TGTGCCAGCAGCGTAGAAGGAGAGACCCAGTACTTC.

This clone showed up just once. At one end, the junction sequence differs from germline, possibly due to a read error. The genes are TRBV11-3 and TRBJ1-1; 10 positions match TRBD1. The germline gives CDR1 SGHNT, CDR2 YENEEA. There are 16 residues in the CDR3. CDR3 region: CASSLDRGLSGTEAFF. In nucleotides, the CDR3 is TGTGCCAGCAGCCTAGACAGGGGGCTTTCGGGCACTGAAGCTTTCTTT.